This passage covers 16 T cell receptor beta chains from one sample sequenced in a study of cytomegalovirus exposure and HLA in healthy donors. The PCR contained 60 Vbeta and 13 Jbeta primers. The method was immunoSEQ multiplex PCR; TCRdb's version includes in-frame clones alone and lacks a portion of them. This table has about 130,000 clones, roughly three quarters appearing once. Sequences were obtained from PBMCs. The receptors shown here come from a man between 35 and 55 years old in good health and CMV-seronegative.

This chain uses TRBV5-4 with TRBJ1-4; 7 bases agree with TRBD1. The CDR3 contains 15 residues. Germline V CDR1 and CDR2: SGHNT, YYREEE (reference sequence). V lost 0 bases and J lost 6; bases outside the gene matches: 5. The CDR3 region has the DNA TGTGCCAGCAGCTTGGCCGGCAGGGGGGATGAAAAACTGTTTTTT. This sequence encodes CASSLAGRGDEKLFF.

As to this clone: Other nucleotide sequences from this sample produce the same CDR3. The CDR3 region is CASSSPDRDEKLFF. The DNA of the CDR3 is TGTGCCAGCAGTTCCCCAGACAGGGATGAAAAACTGTTTTTT. This chain links TRBV28 with TRBJ1-4; TRBD1 matches 7 bases. The CDR3 length is 14 residues. Losses at the gene ends were 4 bases for V and 6 bases for J; bases not matched to a gene: 5. Germline CDR1 reads MDHEN; CDR2 reads SYDVKM.

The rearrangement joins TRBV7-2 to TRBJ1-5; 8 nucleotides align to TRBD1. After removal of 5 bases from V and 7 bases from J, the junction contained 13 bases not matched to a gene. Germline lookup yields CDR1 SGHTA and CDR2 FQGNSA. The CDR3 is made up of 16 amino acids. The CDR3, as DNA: TGTGCCAGCAGCCCGGCCGGGCAGGGGGCATGGCAGCCCCAGCATTTT. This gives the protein CASSPAGQGAWQPQHF.

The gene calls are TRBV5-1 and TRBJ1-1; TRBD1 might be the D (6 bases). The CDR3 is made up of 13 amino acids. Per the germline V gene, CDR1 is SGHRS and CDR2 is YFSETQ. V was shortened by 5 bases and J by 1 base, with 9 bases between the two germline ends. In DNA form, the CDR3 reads TGCGCCAGCAGTTCACAGGGGAACACTGAAGCTTTCTTT. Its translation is CASSSQGNTEAFF. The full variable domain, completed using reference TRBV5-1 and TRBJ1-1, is KAGVTQTPRYLIKTRGQQVTLSCSPISGHRSVSWYQQTPGQGLQFLFEYFSETQRNKGNFPGRFSGRQFSNSRSEMNVSTLELGDSALYLCASSSQGNTEAFFGQGTRLTVV.

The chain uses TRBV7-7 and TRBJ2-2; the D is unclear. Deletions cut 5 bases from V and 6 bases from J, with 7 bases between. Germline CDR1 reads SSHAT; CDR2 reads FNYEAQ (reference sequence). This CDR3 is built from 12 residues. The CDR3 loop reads CASSAAAGELFF. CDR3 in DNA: TGTGCCAGCAGCGCCGCAGCCGGGGAGCTGTTTTTT.

CDR3 DNA sequence: TGTGCCAGCAGTGAAGCGCGGGGAGGGCCCTACGAGCAGTACTTC. This gives the protein CASSEARGGPYEQYF. The rearrangement links TRBV2 to TRBJ2-7; 7 positions agree with TRBD2. Germline CDR1 and CDR2: SNHLY and FYNNEI. V lost 0 bases, J lost 2 bases, and 4 bases stayed unmatched. This CDR3 is 15 amino acids long.

CDR3 in DNA: TGCGCCAGCAGCCAGGGGGGAGGGCAAAGGAACGAAAAACTGTTTTTT. It specifies CASSQGGGQRNEKLFF. The chain is built from TRBV4-3 and TRBJ1-4; D may be TRBD1 (5 bases). This CDR3 spans 16 amino acids. Deletions cut 3 bases from V and 8 bases from J, with 19 bases between. Germline-derived CDR1 and CDR2 are LGHNA and YSLEER.

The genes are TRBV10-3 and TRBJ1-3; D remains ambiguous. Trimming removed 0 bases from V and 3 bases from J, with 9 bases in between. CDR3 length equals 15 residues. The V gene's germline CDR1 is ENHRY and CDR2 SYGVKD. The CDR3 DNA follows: TGTGCCATCAGTGAGTCGAACGGGGTTGGAAACACCATATATTTT. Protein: CAISESNGVGNTIYF.

CDR3 residues: CAISEQVARYEQYF. CDR3 nucleotide sequence: TGTGCCATCAGTGAACAGGTCGCTCGCTACGAGCAGTACTTC. The chain carries TRBV10-3 and TRBJ2-7; perhaps TRBD1 as D (5 bases). The CDR3 runs 14 residues. Per the germline V gene, CDR1 is ENHRY and CDR2 is SYGVKD. V was cut by 3 bases and J by 3 bases, with 12 bases left in between.

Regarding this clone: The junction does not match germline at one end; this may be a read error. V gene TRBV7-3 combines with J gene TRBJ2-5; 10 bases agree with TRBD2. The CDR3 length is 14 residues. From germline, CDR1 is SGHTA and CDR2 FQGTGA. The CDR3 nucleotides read TGTGCCAGCAGCTTCGGAGAAGCGGGAGGGCCTCAGGACTTC. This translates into CASSFGEAGGPQDF. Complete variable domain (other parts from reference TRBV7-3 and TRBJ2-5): GAGVSQTPSNKVTEKGKYVELRCDPISGHTALYWYRQSLGQGPEFLIYFQGTGAADDSGLPNDRFFAVRPEGSVSTLKIQRTERGDSAVYLCASSFGEAGGPQDFGPGTRLLVL.

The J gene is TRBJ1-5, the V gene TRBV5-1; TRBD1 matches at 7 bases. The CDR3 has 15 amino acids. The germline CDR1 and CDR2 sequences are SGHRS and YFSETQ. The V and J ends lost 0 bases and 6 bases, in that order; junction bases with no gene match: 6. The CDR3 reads CASSLGDSGAQPQHF. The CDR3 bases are TGCGCCAGCAGCTTGGGGGACAGTGGGGCTCAGCCCCAGCATTTT.

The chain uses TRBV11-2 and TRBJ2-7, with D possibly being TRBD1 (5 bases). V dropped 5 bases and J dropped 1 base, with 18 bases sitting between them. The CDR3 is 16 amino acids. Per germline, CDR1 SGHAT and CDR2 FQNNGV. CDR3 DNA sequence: TGTGCCAGCAGCCCCCCCCAGGGTTCCGTTTCCTACGAGCAGTACTTC. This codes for CASSPPQGSVSYEQYF.

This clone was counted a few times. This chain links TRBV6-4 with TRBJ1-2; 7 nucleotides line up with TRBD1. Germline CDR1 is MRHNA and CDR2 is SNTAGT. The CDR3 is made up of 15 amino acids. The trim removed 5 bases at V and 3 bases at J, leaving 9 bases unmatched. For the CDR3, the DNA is TGTGCCAGCAGTTGGGACAGTAGCTCCGACTATGGCTACACCTTC. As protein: CASSWDSSSDYGYTF.

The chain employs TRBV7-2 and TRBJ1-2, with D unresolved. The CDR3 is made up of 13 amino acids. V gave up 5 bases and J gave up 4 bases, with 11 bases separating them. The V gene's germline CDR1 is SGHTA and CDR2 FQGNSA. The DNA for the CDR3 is TGTGCCAGCAGCCTACAGCAGAGCTATGGCTACACCTTC. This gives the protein CASSLQQSYGYTF. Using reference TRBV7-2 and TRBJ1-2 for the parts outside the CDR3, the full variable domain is GAGVSQSPSNKVTEKGKDVELRCDPISGHTALYWYRQSLGQGLEFLIYFQGNSAPDKSGLPSDRFSAERTGGSVSTLTIQRTQQEDSAVYLCASSLQQSYGYTFGSGTRLTVV.

The chain's CDR3 is CAWSPGTSLSTEAFF. DNA for the CDR3: TGTGCCTGGAGTCCTGGGACATCCTTGAGCACTGAAGCTTTCTTT. The chain combines TRBV30 with TRBJ1-1; D is possibly TRBD1 (6 bases). CDR3 length: 15 residues. V was shortened by 2 bases and J by 4 bases, with 17 bases between the two germline ends. Germline V gene data show CDR1 as GTSNPN and CDR2 as SVGIG (reference sequence).

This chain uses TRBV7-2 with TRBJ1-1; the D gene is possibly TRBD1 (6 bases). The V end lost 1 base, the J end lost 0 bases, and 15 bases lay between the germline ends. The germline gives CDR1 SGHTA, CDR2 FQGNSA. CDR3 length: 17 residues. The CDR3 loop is CASSLGRQQGMNTEAFF. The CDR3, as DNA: TGTGCCAGCAGCTTAGGCCGACAACAGGGCATGAACACTGAAGCTTTCTTT.